This is a list of T cell receptor beta chains from one sample in a study of cytomegalovirus exposure and HLA in healthy donors. Only in-frame clones appear in the TCRdb table, and some are missing; sequencing was by immunoSEQ multiplex PCR. The sample contains more than 35,000 clones, around 49% of which appear only once. The source material was PBMCs. The receptors were sampled from a woman aged 40-49 years in good health and CMV-seropositive. Each CDR3 is given with its conserved first and last residue. Fields, in order: J gene, clone size, D gene, V gene, CDR3 DNA, CDR3 protein. The D gene is left open where the match is weak. Size tells how often a clone was seen (once, few, many) or the class of an expanded clone, and some rows leave it out.

j_gene: TRBJ2-1; abundance: -; d_gene: -; v_gene: TRBV5-4; CDR3nt: TGTGCCAGCAGCTTGGGGCAGGGCCTCTACAATGAGCAGTTCTTC; CDR3aa: CASSLGQGLYNEQFF
j_gene: TRBJ2-5; abundance: few; d_gene: -; v_gene: TRBV4-2; CDR3nt: TGTGCCAGCAGCCAAGGACCCGGGGAGACCCAGTACTTC; CDR3aa: CASSQGPGETQYF
j_gene: TRBJ1-2; abundance: once; d_gene: -; v_gene: TRBV2; CDR3nt: TGTGCCAGCAGTGTCCGGGATGGCTACACCTTC; CDR3aa: CASSVRDGYTF
j_gene: TRBJ2-1; abundance: -; d_gene: TRBD2; v_gene: TRBV4-3; CDR3nt: TGCGCCAGCAGCCAGCTAGCGGGGGGGAACAATGAGCAGTTCTTC; CDR3aa: CASSQLAGGNNEQFF
j_gene: TRBJ2-7; abundance: -; d_gene: -; v_gene: TRBV2; CDR3nt: TGTGCCAGCAGGCAGGGTGTATCCTACGAGCAGTGCTTC; CDR3aa: CASRQGVSYEQCF
j_gene: TRBJ1-2; abundance: -; d_gene: TRBD1; v_gene: TRBV28; CDR3nt: TGTGCCAGCAGAGTCACAGGGGGCTATGGCTACACCTTC; CDR3aa: CASRVTGGYGYTF
j_gene: TRBJ2-1; abundance: -; d_gene: -; v_gene: TRBV7-6; CDR3nt: TGTGCCAGCACCCGGAGGGAAAGCTCCTACAATGAGCAGTTCTTC; CDR3aa: CASTRRESSYNEQFF
j_gene: TRBJ2-7; abundance: few; d_gene: TRBD1; v_gene: TRBV18; CDR3nt: TGTGCCAGCTCACCGACAGGGGTTCAAGACGAGCAGTACTTC; CDR3aa: CASSPTGVQDEQYF
j_gene: TRBJ2-7; abundance: -; d_gene: TRBD1; v_gene: TRBV2; CDR3nt: TGTGCCAGCAGGACAGGGACCGAGCAGTACTTC; CDR3aa: CASRTGTEQYF
j_gene: TRBJ2-1; abundance: few; d_gene: TRBD1; v_gene: TRBV29-1; CDR3nt: TGCAGCGTTGAAATAACAGGGGGCCCCTTGTCGTTCTTC; CDR3aa: CSVEITGGPLSFF
j_gene: TRBJ2-7; abundance: -; d_gene: TRBD1; v_gene: TRBV25-1; CDR3nt: TGTGCCAGCAGTGAGGTGGGACAGGGGGCCGAGCAGTACTTC; CDR3aa: CASSEVGQGAEQYF
j_gene: TRBJ1-5; abundance: -; d_gene: -; v_gene: TRBV5-8; CDR3nt: TGTGCCAGCAGCTTGGTCAGACAGCCCCAGCATTTT; CDR3aa: CASSLVRQPQHF
j_gene: TRBJ1-2; abundance: -; d_gene: -; v_gene: TRBV28; CDR3nt: TGTGCCACCACTGGACAGAACTATGGCTACACCTTC; CDR3aa: CATTGQNYGYTF
j_gene: TRBJ2-5; abundance: -; d_gene: -; v_gene: TRBV7-9; CDR3nt: TGTGCCAGCAGCCAAATCGGCCGGACGGGAAAGACCCAGTACTTC; CDR3aa: CASSQIGRTGKTQYF
j_gene: TRBJ2-3; abundance: -; d_gene: TRBD1; v_gene: TRBV28; CDR3nt: TGTGCCAGCAGTTGGGGACAGGGGGCAGATACGCAGTATTTT; CDR3aa: CASSWGQGADTQYF
j_gene: TRBJ1-2; abundance: -; d_gene: TRBD1; v_gene: TRBV4-3; CDR3nt: TGCGCCAGCAGCCCCTTGACAGGGGGGTATGGCTACACCTTC; CDR3aa: CASSPLTGGYGYTF
j_gene: TRBJ1-2; abundance: -; d_gene: -; v_gene: TRBV28; CDR3nt: TGTGCCAGCCGTCCGGCAGCGAGCTATGGCTACACCTTC; CDR3aa: CASRPAASYGYTF
j_gene: TRBJ1-5; abundance: -; d_gene: -; v_gene: TRBV2; CDR3nt: TGTGCCAGCAGTGTACGAGGACATTATAGTCAGCCCCAGCATTTT; CDR3aa: CASSVRGHYSQPQHF